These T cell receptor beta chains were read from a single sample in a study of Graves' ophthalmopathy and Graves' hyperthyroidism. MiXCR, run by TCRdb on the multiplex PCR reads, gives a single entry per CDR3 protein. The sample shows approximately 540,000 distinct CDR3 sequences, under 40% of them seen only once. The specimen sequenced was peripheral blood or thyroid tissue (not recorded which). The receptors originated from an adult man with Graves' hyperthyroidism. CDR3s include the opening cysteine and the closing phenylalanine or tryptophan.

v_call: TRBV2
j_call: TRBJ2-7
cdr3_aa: CASTPDGYSYEQYF

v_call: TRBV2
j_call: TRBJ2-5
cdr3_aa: CASRTRDRDKETQYF

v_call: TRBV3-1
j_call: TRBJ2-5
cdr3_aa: CASSHSDRRYQETQYF

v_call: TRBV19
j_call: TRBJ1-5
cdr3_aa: CASSMGMDDDQPQHF

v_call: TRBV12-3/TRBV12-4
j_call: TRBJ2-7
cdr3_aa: CASSAGTGGEQYF

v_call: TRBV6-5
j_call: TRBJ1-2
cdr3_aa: CASSYLTSSQTGRPPNYGYTF

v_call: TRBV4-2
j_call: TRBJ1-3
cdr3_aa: CASSQGDLHSGNTIYF

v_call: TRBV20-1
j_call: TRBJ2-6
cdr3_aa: CSARGGTNVLTF

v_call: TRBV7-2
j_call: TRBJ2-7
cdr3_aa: CASSPLYGEITYEQYF

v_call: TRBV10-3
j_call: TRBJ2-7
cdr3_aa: CAISEFRTGSGEQYF

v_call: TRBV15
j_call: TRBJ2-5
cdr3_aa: CATLGGVETQYF

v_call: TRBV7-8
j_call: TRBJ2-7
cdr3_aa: CASSLMDRRSSYEQYF

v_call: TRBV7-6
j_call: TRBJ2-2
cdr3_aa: CASSIRTGVGRQGNTGELFF

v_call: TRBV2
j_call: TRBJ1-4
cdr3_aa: CASSELGNNEKLFF

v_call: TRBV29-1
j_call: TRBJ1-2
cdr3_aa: CSVEEGQGFYGYTF

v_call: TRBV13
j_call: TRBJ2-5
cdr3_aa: CASSPETSGGETQYF

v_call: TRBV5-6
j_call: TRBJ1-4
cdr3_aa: CASSLESGVGKLFF

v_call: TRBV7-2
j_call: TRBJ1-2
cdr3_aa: CASSPDRVGYGYTF

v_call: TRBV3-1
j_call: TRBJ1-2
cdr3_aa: CASSPGQSCGYTF

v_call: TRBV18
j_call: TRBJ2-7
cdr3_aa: CASSPNRGYEQYF

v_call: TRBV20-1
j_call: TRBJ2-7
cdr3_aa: CSARLGGSGYSYEQYF

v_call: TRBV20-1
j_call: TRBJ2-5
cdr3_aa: CSAQEPLRRETQYF

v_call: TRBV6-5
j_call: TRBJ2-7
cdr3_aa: CASRPWGAQYF

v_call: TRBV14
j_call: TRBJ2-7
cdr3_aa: CASSLGVRSSYEQYF

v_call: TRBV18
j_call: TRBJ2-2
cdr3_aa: CASSPPIRTGELFF

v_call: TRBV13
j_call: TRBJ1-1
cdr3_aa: CASSLQVDAMNTEAFF

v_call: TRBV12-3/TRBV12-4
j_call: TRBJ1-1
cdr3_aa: CASSFTTMNTEAFF

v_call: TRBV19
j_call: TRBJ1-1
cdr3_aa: CASSDRTGGPVEAFF

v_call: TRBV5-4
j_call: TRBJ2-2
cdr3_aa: CASSVAGGDNNEQFF

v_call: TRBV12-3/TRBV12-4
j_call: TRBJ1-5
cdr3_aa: CASSFLDSNQPQHF

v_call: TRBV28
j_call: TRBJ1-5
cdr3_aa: CASSLFWTISNQPQHF

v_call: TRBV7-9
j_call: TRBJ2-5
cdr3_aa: CASSSPRLGEQRETQYF

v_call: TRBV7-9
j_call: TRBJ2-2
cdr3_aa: CASSLQGGGPGPLAGELFF

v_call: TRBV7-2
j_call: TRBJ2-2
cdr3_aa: CASSRWGGPNTGELFF